Only a few counts were recorded for the clone carrying this T cell receptor (beta chain). No antigen is known for it. TCRdb re-analysed the 5' RACE reads in MiXCR, keeping a single row per CDR3 protein. The sample yields around 340,000 distinct CDR3 sequences, roughly 15% seen once. The source of the sample is a study of T-cell memory formation after mild COVID-19. Whole-study results and caveats: Pre-infection memory held some responding clones, suggesting pre-existing cross-reactive T cells responded. CD4+ clones that contracted lay mainly in CM and EM; CD8+ ones lay in EMRA.

The germline CDR1 and CDR2 sequences are SGHNT and YENEEA. The CDR3 length is 15 residues. The ends lost 5 bases at V and 7 bases at J; junction bases unmatched: 8. Sequencing was carried out using PBMCs or a T cell subset sorted from them (not recorded which). The TCR comes from a man aged 18 to 30 who had mild COVID-19 (a few samples of this study predate the infection). Cell type and time point are not known. The chain is built from TRBV11-3 and TRBJ2-1; 10 bases agree with TRBD2. Here the CDR3 reads CASSPSGGAWNEQFF. For the CDR3, the DNA is TGTGCCAGCAGCCCCAGCGGGGGGGCGTGGAATGAGCAGTTCTTC.